This passage covers 18 T cell receptor beta chains from one sample sequenced in a study of response to subunit inactivated influenza vaccine. TCRdb re-analysed the RT-PCR reads in MiXCR, keeping a single row per CDR3 protein. The sample lists around 570,000 distinct CDR3 sequences; roughly 10% were seen once. The same specimen was also included in a second study, on T cells expressing NK-cell markers. As reported in that work: The TCR beta cDNA came from 5'RACE template switching with UMIs.

This specimen was PBMCs from blood, taken on the day of vaccination. These receptors all stem from a man aged 45-65 years who received an inactivated influenza vaccine.

The gene calls are TRBV27 and TRBJ2-7; 8 bases agree with TRBD2. V lost 3 bases to trimming and J lost 3 bases; unmatched junction nucleotides: 4. The CDR3 runs to 14 residues. Germline lookup yields CDR1 MNHEY and CDR2 SMNVEV (reference sequence). In DNA, the CDR3 is TGTGCCAGCAGTTTTAGCGGGATCGGCTACGAGCAGTACTTC. Residues: CASSFSGIGYEQYF.

V gene TRBV6-2 or TRBV6-3 combines with J gene TRBJ2-1; 7 positions agree with TRBD1. Germline lookup yields CDR1 MNHEY and CDR2 SVGEGT. The CDR3 has 14 residues. After removal of 5 bases from V and 6 bases from J, the junction contained 7 bases not matched to a gene. The CDR3 reads CASSRGQAPNEQFF. The CDR3 bases are TGTGCCAGCAGTCGCGGACAGGCGCCCAATGAGCAGTTCTTC.

This clonotype was seen at least ten times. The rearrangement links TRBV4-3 to TRBJ2-7; TRBD1 is a possible D gene (5 bases). Deletions cut 0 bases from V and 2 bases from J, with 8 bases between. The germline V gene encodes CDR1 LGHNA and CDR2 YSLEER. This CDR3 comprises 14 residues. The CDR3 DNA sequence: TGCGCCAGCAGCCAAGACGGCAGGGCCTACGAGCAGTACTTC. It is translated as CASSQDGRAYEQYF.

This clonotype was recorded a few times. This sequence joins TRBV28 and TRBJ2-7; D not certain. The V and J ends lost 2 bases and 4 bases respectively, with 15 bases between them. The CDR3 loop spans 15 amino acids. The germline V gene encodes CDR1 MDHEN and CDR2 SYDVKM. This CDR3 reads CASSLTSGPLYEQYF. The CDR3 nucleotides read TGTGCCAGCAGTTTAACCTCAGGACCGTTGTACGAGCAGTACTTC. Using reference TRBV28 and TRBJ2-7 for the parts outside the CDR3, the full variable domain is DVKVTQSSRYLVKRTGEKVFLECVQDMDHENMFWYRQDPGLGLRLIYFSYDVKMKEKGDIPEGYSVSREKKERFSLILESASTNQTSMYLCASSLTSGPLYEQYFGPGTRLTVT.

There are a few counts of this clonotype. The J gene is TRBJ1-1, the V gene TRBV3-1; D gene uncertain. The V gene lost 2 bases and the J gene lost 1 base, with 8 bases spanning the gap. The CDR3 runs to 14 residues. Germline loops: CDR1 LGHDT, CDR2 YNNKEL (reference sequence). CDR3 amino acids: CASSQNAGNTEAFF. The CDR3 region has the DNA TGTGCCAGCAGCCAAAACGCAGGGAACACTGAAGCTTTCTTT.

This clonotype has only a few counts. V and J are TRBV27 and TRBJ2-1; TRBD1 agrees at 9 bases. Germline V gene lookup returns CDR1 MNHEY and CDR2 SMNVEV (reference sequence). V lost 2 bases to trimming and J lost 7 bases; unmatched junction nucleotides: 9. CDR3 length equals 16 residues. Here the CDR3 reads CASSLGVGTGKNEQFF. The DNA for the CDR3 is TGTGCCAGCAGTTTAGGCGTCGGGACAGGGAAGAATGAGCAGTTCTTC.

The rearrangement uses TRBV2 and TRBJ2-5, with 7 nucleotides matching TRBD1. Germline lookup yields CDR1 SNHLY and CDR2 FYNNEI. J was trimmed by 5 bases and V by 7 bases; bases with no gene match: 13. The CDR3 loop spans 15 amino acids. Written as DNA, the CDR3 is TGTGCCAGCAACAGGGCCCCGACAGGGTACGAGACCCAGTACTTC. Translating it yields CASNRAPTGYETQYF.

In DNA form, the CDR3 reads TGTGCCAGCAGTTTTAGGCGGACCTTCCAAGAGACCCAGTACTTC. Amino acids: CASSFRRTFQETQYF. V is TRBV28 and J is TRBJ2-5, with D hard to call. Trimming shortened V by 3 bases and J by 1 base, and 12 bases separated the two germline ends. The CDR3 totals 15 residues. In germline, CDR1 is MDHEN, CDR2 SYDVKM.

Only a few counts were recorded for this clonotype. This chain connects TRBV5-5 to TRBJ2-2, with TRBD1 identical over 7 bases. The germline V gene encodes CDR1 SGHKS and CDR2 YYEKEE (reference sequence). The CDR3 is 15 residues long. The CDR3 protein is CGSSSGTENTGELFF. CDR3 sequence (DNA): TGTGGGAGCAGCTCCGGGACAGAGAACACCGGGGAGCTGTTTTTT.

CDR3 region: CASSFEGGFYPYEQYF. The CDR3 coding sequence is TGTGCCAGCAGCTTCGAAGGGGGATTTTACCCCTACGAGCAGTACTTC. This rearrangement joins TRBV7-8 to TRBJ2-7, with TRBD1 as a possible D gene (6 bases). CDR3 length equals 16 residues. The V end lost 3 bases, the J end lost 2 bases, and 17 bases lay between the germline ends. Germline loops: CDR1 SGHVS, CDR2 FQNEAQ.

The chain recombines TRBV29-1 with TRBJ2-7; perhaps TRBD1 as D (6 bases). Germline V gene lookup returns CDR1 SQVTM and CDR2 ANQGSEA. V lost 7 bases to trimming and J lost 3 bases, with 13 bases between them. The CDR3 loop spans 12 amino acids. CDR3 residues: CSARTENYEQYF. The CDR3 nucleotides are TGCAGCGCCCGGACAGAAAACTACGAGCAGTACTTC.

This clonotype came up a few times. This chain connects TRBV6-1 to TRBJ2-1, with 9 bases matching TRBD1. The J segment lost 7 bases and the V segment lost 6 bases, leaving 10 bases of the junction unmatched. Germline-derived CDR1 and CDR2 are MNHNS and SASEGT. This CDR3 region has 15 residues. The CDR3 DNA reads TGTGCCAGCAGAACCACAGGGGGCAGGTCGAATGAGCAGTTCTTC. Translating gives CASRTTGGRSNEQFF.

The chain has TRBV16 and TRBJ1-4; D is ambiguous. This CDR3 contains 17 residues. Germline values: CDR1 KGHSY, CDR2 FQNENV. V lost 0 bases and J lost 5, with 16 bases in between. CDR3 amino acids: CASSQSITGSENEKLFF. DNA for the CDR3: TGTGCCAGCAGCCAATCGATAACGGGGTCGGAGAATGAAAAACTGTTTTTT.

The V gene is TRBV2, the J gene TRBJ1-2; perhaps TRBD1 as D (5 bases). This CDR3 has 13 residues. V lost 5 bases and J lost 1, with 8 bases in between. Germline V gene data show CDR1 as SNHLY and CDR2 as FYNNEI. The CDR3 region has the DNA TGTGCCAGCAGTTTCAGGGATAACTATGGCTACACCTTC. Protein product: CASSFRDNYGYTF.

Only a few counts were recorded for this clonotype. The V call is TRBV14, the J call TRBJ2-7; 10 nucleotides match TRBD2. Germline lookup yields CDR1 SGHDN and CDR2 FVKESK. CDR3 length: 15 amino acids. After removal of 1 base from V and 6 bases from J, the junction contained 6 bases not matched to a gene. CDR3 sequence: CASSQGLAGASEQYF. In DNA form, the CDR3 reads TGTGCCAGCAGCCAAGGGCTAGCGGGAGCTAGCGAGCAGTACTTC.

The chain recombines TRBV24-1 with TRBJ1-2; D not certain. V was clipped by 6 bases and J by 1 base, with 8 bases between them. The CDR3 contains 13 residues. Germline-derived CDR1 and CDR2 are KGHDR and SFDVKD. The CDR3 is CATSLARNYGYTF. CDR3 DNA: TGTGCCACCAGTCTGGCACGTAACTATGGCTACACCTTC.

The chain couples TRBV6-1 to TRBJ2-7; 7 bases fit TRBD2. Germline V gives CDR1 MNHNS, CDR2 SASEGT. V shed 7 bases, J shed 6 bases, and the junction held 12 bases outside the gene matches. This CDR3 is 14 amino acids long. The CDR3 loop is CASTISLGGGEQYF. The CDR3 DNA sequence: TGTGCCAGCACCATCTCTCTGGGGGGGGGCGAGCAGTACTTC.

In this sample, this clonotype turned up a few times. This chain connects TRBV12-3 or TRBV12-4 to TRBJ2-2; D is uncertain. There are 14 residues in the CDR3. The V and J ends lost 2 bases and 0 bases respectively, with 4 bases between them. Here the CDR3 reads CASSLSSNTGELFF. The DNA of the CDR3 is TGTGCCAGCAGTTTATCTTCGAACACCGGGGAGCTGTTTTTT.